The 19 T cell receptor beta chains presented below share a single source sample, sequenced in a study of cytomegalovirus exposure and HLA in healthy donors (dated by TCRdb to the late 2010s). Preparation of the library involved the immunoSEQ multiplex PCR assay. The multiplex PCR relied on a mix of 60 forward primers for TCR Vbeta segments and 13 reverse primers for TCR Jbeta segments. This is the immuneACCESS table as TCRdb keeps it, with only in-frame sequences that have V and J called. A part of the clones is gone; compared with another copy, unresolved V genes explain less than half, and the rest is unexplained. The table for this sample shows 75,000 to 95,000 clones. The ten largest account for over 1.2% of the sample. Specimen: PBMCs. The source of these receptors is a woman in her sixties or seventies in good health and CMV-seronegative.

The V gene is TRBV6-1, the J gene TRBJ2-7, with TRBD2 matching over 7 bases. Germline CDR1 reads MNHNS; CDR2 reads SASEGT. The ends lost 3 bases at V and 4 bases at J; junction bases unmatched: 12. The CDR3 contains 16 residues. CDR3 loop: CASSDVKTGLQYEQYF. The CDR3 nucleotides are TGTGCCAGCAGTGACGTAAAAACGGGACTACAATACGAGCAGTACTTC.

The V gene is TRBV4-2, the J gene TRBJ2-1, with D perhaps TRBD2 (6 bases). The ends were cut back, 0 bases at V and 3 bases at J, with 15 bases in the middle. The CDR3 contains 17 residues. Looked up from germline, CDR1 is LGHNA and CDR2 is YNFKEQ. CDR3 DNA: TGTGCCAGCAGCCAAGATTTCCCGGGAGCAAGCTACAATGAGCAGTTCTTC. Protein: CASSQDFPGASYNEQFF.

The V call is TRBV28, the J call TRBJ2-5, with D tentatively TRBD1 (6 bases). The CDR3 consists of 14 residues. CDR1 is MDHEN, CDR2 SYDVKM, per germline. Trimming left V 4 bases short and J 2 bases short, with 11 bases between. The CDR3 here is CASSSTGTQETQYF. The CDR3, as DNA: TGTGCCAGCAGTTCGACAGGCACACAAGAGACCCAGTACTTC.

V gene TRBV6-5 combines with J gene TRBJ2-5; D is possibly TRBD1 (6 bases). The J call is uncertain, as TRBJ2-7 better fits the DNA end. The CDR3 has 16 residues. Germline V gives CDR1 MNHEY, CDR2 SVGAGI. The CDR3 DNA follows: TGTGCCAGCAGTTACTCGAGTAAAGGGGGATCCTACGAGCAGTACTTC. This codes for CASSYSSKGGSYEQYF.

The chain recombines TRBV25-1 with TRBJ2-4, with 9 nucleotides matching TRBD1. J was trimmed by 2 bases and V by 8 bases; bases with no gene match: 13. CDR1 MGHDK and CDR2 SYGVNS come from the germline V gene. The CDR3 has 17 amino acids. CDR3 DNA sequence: TGTGCCAGCCCTGCGATAAGCGGGACAGGGACCAAAAACATTCAGTACTTC. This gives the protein CASPAISGTGTKNIQYF.

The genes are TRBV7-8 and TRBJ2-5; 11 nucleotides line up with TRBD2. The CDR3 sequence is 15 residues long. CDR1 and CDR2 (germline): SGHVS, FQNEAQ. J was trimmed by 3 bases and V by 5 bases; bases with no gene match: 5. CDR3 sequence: CASSQTSGAKETQYF. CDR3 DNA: TGTGCCAGCAGCCAGACTAGCGGGGCCAAAGAGACCCAGTACTTC.

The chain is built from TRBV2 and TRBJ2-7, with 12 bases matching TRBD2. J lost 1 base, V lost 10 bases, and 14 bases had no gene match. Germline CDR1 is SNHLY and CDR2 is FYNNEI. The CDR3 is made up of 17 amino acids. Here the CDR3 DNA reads TGTGCCACCCTAGAAGGGCTAGCGGGAGGGGAATCCTACGAGCAGTACTTC. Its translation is CATLEGLAGGESYEQYF.

CDR3 region: CASSASQGAQYF. As DNA, the CDR3 is TGTGCCAGCAGCGCCTCACAGGGAGCGCAGTATTTT. V and J are TRBV7-3 and TRBJ2-3, with a tentative D call TRBD1 (6 bases). The CDR3 is made up of 12 amino acids. The V gene's germline CDR1 is SGHTA and CDR2 FQGTGA. With 5 bases removed from V and 10 bases from J, the gap between germline ends came to 13 bases.

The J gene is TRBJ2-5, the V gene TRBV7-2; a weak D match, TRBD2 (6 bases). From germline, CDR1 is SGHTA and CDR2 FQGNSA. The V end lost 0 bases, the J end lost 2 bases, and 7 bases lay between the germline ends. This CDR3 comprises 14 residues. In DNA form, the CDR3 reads TGTGCCAGCAGCTTAGCTCTAGCGCAAGAGACCCAGTACTTC. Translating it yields CASSLALAQETQYF. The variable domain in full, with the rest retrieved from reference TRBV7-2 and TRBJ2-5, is GAGVSQSPSNKVTEKGKDVELRCDPISGHTALYWYRQSLGQGLEFLIYFQGNSAPDKSGLPSDRFSAERTGGSVSTLTIQRTQQEDSAVYLCASSLALAQETQYFGPGTRLLVL.

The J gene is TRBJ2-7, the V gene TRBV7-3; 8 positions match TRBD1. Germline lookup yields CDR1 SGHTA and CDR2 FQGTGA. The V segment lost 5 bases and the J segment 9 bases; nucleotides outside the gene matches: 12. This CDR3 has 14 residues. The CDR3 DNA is TGTGCCAGCAGCACCGGGACAGGTCCCTCCGGGCAGTACTTC. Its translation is CASSTGTGPSGQYF.

CDR3 in amino acids: CAWSVKQGAQYF. CDR3 sequence (DNA): TGTGCCTGGAGTGTAAAACAGGGGGCCCAGTACTTC. The rearrangement links TRBV30 to TRBJ2-7; 9 bases fit TRBD1. The CDR3 spans 12 residues. CDR1 and CDR2 from the germline V gene are GTSNPN and SVGIG (reference sequence). The junction had 4 bases not matched to a gene; V was cut back by 0 bases and J by 10 bases.

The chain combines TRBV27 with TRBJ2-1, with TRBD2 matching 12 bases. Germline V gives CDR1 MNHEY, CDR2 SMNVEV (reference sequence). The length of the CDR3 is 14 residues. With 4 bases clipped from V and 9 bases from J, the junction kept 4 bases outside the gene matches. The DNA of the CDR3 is TGTGCCAGCAGTTGGCTAGCGGGAGGGGTTGAGCAGTTCTTC. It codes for CASSWLAGGVEQFF.

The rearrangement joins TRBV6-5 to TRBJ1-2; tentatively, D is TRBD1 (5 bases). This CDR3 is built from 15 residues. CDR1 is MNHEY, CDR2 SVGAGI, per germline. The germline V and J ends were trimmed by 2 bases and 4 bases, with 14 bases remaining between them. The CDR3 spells CASSYRGGSGYGYTF. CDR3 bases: TGTGCCAGCAGTTACCGCGGGGGAAGTGGCTATGGCTACACCTTC.

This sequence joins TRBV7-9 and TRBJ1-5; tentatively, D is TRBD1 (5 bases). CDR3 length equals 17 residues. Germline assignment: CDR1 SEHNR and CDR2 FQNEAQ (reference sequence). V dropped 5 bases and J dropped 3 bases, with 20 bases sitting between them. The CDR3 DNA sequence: TGTGCCAGCAGCGCTTCTGGGGGGACGGACATCAATCAGCCCCAGCATTTT. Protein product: CASSASGGTDINQPQHF.

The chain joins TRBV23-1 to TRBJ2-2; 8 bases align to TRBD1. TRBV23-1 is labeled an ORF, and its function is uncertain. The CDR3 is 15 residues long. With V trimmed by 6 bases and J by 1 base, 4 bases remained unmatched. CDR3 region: CASRYGTGNTGELFF. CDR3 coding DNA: TGCGCCAGCAGATACGGGACAGGGAACACCGGGGAGCTGTTTTTT.

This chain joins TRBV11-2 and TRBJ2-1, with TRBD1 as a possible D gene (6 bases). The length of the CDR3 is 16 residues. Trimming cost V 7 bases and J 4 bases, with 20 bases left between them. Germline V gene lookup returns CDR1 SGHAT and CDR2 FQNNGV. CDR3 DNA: TGTGCCAGCACTCCAGGGGAAGAGCAACCATACAATGAGCAGTTCTTC. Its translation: CASTPGEEQPYNEQFF. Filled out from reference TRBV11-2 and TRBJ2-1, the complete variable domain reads EAGVAQSPRYKIIEKRQSVAFWCNPISGHATLYWYQQILGQGPKLLIQFQNNGVVDDSQLPKDRFSAERLKGVDSTLKIQPAKLEDSAVYLCASTPGEEQPYNEQFFGPGTRLTVL.

As DNA, the CDR3 is TGTGCCAGCAGCGACGGACTAGCGGGGGTGAACACAGATACGCAGTATTTT. Amino acid sequence: CASSDGLAGVNTDTQYF. This sequence joins TRBV9 and TRBJ2-3, with 13 bases identical to TRBD2. The CDR3 totals 17 residues. Germline loops: CDR1 SGDLS, CDR2 YYNGEE. The V gene end was trimmed by 3 bases and the J gene end by 2 bases; junction bases not matched to a gene: 6.

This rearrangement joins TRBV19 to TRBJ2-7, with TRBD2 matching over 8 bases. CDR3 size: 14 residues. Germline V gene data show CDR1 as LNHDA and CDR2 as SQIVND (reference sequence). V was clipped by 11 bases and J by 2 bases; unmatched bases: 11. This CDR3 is CASTPSGSTYEQYF. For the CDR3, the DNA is TGTGCCTCAACCCCCAGCGGGAGCACCTACGAGCAGTACTTC.

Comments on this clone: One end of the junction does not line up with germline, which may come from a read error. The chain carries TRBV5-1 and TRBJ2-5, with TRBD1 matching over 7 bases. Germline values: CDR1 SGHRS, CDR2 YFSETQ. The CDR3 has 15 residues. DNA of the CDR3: TGCGCCAGCAGCTCAATGACAGGGCTTCAAGAGATCCAGTACTTC. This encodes CASSSMTGLQEIQYF.